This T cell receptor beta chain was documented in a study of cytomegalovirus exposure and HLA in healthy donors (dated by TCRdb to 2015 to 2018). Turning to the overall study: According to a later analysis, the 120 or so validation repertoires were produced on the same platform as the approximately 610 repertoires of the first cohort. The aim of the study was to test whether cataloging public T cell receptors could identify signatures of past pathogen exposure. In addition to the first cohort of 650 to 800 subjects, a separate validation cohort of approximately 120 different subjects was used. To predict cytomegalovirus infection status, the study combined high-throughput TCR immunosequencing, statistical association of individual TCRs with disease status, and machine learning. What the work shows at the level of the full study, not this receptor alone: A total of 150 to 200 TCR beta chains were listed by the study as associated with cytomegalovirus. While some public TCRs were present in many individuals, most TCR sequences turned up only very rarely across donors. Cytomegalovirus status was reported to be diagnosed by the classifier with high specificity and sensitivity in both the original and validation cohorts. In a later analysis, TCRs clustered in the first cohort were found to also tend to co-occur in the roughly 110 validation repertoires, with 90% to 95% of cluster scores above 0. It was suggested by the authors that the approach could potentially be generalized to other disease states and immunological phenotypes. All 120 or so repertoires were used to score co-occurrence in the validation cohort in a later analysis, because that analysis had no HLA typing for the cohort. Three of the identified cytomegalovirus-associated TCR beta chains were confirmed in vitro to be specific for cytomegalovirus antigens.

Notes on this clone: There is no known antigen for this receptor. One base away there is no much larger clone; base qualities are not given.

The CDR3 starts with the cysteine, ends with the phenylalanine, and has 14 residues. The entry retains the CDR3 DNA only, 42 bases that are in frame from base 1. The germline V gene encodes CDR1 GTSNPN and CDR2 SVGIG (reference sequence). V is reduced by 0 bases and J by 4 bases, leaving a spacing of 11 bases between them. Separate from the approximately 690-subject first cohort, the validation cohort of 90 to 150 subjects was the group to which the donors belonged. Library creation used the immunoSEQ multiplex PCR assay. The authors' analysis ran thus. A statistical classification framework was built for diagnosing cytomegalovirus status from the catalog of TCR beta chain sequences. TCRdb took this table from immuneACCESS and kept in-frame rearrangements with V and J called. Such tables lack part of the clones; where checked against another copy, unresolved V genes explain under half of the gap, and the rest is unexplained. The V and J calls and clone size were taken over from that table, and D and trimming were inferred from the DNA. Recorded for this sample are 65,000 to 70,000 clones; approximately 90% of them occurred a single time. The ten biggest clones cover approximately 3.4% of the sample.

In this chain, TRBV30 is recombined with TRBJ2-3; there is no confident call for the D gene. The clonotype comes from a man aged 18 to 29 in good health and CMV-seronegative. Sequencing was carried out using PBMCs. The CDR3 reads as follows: CAWSVLEYADTQYF. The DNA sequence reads TGTGCCTGGAGTGTACTTGAGTACGCAGATACGCAGTATTTT.